This T cell receptor beta chain was documented in a study of long-term antiretroviral therapy in people with HIV. It was version v3.0 of the immunoSEQ assay that was run at survey level. The data were produced by immunoSEQ multiplex PCR, yet TCRdb's version contains in-frame clones alone and is incomplete. Found here are 15,000 to 20,000 clones, about three quarters of them singletons; the top ten hold 6.5% to 10%. Between the trimmed V and J ends, which lost 4 bases and 4 bases, there was a span of 8 bases. CDR1 is KGHSY and CDR2 is FQNENV in the germline V gene. The CDR3 extends over 13 amino acids.

The receptor's source is a woman in her forties with HIV. The chain combines TRBV16 with TRBJ1-5; D uncertain. The specimen comprised unsorted PBMCs, sampled at the start of antiretroviral therapy, before treatment. CDR3 sequence (DNA): TGTGCCAGCAGCCCGACCCAAAATCAGCCCCAGCATTTT. This translates into CASSPTQNQPQHF.